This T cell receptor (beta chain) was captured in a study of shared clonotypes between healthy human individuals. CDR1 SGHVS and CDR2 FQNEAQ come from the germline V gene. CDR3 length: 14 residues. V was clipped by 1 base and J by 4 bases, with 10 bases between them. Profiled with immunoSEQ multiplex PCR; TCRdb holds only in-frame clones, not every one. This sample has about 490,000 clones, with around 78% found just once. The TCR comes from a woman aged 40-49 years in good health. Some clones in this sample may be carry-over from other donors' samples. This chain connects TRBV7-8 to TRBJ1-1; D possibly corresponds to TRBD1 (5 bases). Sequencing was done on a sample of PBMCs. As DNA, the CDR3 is TGTGCCAGCAGCTTAGTGCAGGGTGTCACTGAAGCTTTCTTT. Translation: CASSLVQGVTEAFF.